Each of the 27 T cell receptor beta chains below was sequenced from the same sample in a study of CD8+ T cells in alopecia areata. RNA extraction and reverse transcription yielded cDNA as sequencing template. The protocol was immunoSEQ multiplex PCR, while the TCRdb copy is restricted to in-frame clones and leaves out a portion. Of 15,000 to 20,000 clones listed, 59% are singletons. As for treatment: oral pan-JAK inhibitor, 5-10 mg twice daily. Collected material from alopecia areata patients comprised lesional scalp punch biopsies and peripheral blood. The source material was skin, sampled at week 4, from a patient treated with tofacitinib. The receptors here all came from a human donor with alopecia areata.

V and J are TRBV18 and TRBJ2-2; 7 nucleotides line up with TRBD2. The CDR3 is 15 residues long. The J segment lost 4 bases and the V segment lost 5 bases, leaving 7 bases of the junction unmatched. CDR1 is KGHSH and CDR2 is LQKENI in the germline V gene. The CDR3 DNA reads TGTGCCAGCTCAACGGGGGGTAGGAGCACCGGGGAGCTGTTTTTT. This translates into CASSTGGRSTGELFF. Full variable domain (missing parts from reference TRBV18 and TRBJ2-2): NAGVMQNPRHLVRRRGQEARLRCSPMKGHSHVYWYRQLPEEGLKFMVYLQKENIIDESGMPKERFSAEFPKEGPSILRIQQVVRGDSAAYFCASSTGGRSTGELFFGEGSRLTVL.

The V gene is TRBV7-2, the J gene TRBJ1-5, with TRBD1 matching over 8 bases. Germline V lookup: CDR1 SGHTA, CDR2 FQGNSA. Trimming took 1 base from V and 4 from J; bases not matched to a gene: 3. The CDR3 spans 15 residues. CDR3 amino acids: CASSLVDRENQPQHF. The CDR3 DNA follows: TGTGCCAGCAGCTTAGTGGACAGGGAGAATCAGCCCCAGCATTTT. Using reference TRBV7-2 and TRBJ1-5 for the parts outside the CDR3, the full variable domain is GAGVSQSPSNKVTEKGKDVELRCDPISGHTALYWYRQSLGQGLEFLIYFQGNSAPDKSGLPSDRFSAERTGGSVSTLTIQRTQQEDSAVYLCASSLVDRENQPQHFGDGTRLSIL.

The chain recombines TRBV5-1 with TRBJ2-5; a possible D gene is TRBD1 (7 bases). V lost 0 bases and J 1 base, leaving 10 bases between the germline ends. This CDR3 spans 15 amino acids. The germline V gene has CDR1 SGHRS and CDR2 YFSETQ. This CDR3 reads CASSLGQGGQETQYF. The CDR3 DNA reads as TGCGCCAGCAGCTTGGGACAGGGAGGCCAAGAGACCCAGTACTTC.

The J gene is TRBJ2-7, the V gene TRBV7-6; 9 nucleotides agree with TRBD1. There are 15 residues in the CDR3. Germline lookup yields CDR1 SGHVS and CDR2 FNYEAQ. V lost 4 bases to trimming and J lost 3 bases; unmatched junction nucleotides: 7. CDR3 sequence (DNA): TGTGCCAGCAGCTCCGAGCAGGGACAGGGCTACGAGCAGTACTTC. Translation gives CASSSEQGQGYEQYF. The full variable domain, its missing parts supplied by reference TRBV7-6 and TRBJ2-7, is GAGVSQSPRYKVTKRGQDVALRCDPISGHVSLYWYRQALGQGPEFLTYFNYEAQQDKSGLPNDRFSAERPEGSISTLTIQRTEQRDSAMYRCASSSEQGQGYEQYFGPGTRLTVT.

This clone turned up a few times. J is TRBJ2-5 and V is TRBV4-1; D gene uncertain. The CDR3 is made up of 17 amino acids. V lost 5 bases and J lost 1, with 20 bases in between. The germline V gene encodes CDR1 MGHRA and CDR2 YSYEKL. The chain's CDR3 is CASSAPPWAHTQETQYF. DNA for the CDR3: TGCGCCAGCAGCGCTCCCCCCTGGGCCCACACCCAAGAGACCCAGTACTTC.

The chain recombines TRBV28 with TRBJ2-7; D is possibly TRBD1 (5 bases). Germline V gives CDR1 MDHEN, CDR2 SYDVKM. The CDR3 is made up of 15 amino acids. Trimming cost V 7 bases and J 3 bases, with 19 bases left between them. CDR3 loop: CASKRSQGHNYEQYF. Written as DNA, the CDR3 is TGTGCCAGCAAACGGTCTCAAGGACACAACTACGAGCAGTACTTC.

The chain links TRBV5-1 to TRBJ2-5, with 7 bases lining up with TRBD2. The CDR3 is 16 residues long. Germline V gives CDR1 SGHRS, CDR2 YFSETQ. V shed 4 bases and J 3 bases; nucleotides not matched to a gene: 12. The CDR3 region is CASSNPNIAGEETQYF. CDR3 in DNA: TGCGCCAGCAGCAACCCTAACATAGCGGGTGAAGAGACCCAGTACTTC.

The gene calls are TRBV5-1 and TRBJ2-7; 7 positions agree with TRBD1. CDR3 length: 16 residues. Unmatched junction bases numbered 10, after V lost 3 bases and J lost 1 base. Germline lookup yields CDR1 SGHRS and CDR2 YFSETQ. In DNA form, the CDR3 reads TGCGCCAGCAGCTCGTGGGACAGCCAATCGTCCTACGAGCAGTACTTC. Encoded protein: CASSSWDSQSSYEQYF.

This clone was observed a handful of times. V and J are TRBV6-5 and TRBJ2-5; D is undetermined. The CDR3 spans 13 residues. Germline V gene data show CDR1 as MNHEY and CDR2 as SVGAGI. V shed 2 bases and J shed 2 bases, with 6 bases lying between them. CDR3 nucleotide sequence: TGTGCCAGCAGTTACGATGTTCAAGAGACCCAGTACTTC. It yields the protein CASSYDVQETQYF.

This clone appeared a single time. The CDR3 region is CASSLGVGISSYEQYF. The CDR3 nucleotides are TGTGCCAGCAGCTTAGGGGTAGGGATCAGCTCCTACGAGCAGTACTTC. The chain recombines TRBV11-2 with TRBJ2-7, with D hard to call. The CDR3 is 16 amino acids. Germline CDR1 and CDR2: SGHAT and FQNNGV. V dropped 1 base and J dropped 0 bases, with 13 bases sitting between them.

CDR3 in amino acids: CASSLEPSRHTQYF. CDR3 sequence (DNA): TGTGCCAGCAGCTTAGAGCCTAGCAGACATACGCAGTATTTT. V gene TRBV7-2 combines with J gene TRBJ2-3; tentatively, D is TRBD2 (5 bases). Trimming took 1 base from V and 7 from J, leaving 12 bases between them. Germline assignment: CDR1 SGHTA and CDR2 FQGNSA. The length of the CDR3 is 14 residues.

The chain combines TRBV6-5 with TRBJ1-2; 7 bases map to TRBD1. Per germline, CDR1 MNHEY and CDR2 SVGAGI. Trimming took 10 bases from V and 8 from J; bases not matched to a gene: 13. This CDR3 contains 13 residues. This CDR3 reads CAISSDRVNGYTF. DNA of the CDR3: TGTGCCATCAGCAGCGACAGGGTGAACGGCTACACCTTC.

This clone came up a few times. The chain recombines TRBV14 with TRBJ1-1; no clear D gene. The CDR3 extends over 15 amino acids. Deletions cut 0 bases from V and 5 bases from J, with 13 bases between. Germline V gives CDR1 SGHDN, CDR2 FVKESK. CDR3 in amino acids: CASSQDPGVLTEAFF. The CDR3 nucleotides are TGTGCCAGCAGCCAAGACCCGGGAGTGCTAACTGAAGCTTTCTTT.

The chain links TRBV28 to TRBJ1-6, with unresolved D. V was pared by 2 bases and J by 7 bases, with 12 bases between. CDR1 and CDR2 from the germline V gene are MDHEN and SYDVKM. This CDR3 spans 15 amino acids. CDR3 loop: CASSLRGRVNSPLHF. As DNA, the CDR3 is TGTGCCAGCAGTTTACGTGGGCGGGTGAATTCACCCCTCCACTTT.

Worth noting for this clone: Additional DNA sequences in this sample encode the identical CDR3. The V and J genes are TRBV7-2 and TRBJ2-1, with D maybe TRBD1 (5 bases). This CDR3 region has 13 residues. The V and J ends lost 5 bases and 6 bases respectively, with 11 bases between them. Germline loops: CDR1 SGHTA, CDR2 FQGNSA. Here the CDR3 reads CASSLGAPNEQFF. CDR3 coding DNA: TGTGCCAGCAGCCTAGGGGCCCCCAATGAGCAGTTCTTC.

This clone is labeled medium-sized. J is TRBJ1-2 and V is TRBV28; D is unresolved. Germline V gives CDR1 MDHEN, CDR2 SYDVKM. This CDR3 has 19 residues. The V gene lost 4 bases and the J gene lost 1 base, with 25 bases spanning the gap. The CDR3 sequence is CASSYPSPLTVLGNYGYTF. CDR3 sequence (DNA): TGTGCCAGCAGTTACCCCTCTCCCCTGACGGTTCTGGGTAACTATGGCTACACCTTC.

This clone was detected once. The CDR3 sequence: CAWASRGASYGYTF. The CDR3 bases are TGTGCCTGGGCCAGCCGGGGGGCGAGCTATGGCTACACCTTC. The chain carries TRBV30 and TRBJ1-2, with D possibly matching TRBD1 (6 bases). This CDR3 contains 14 residues. CDR1 is GTSNPN, CDR2 SVGIG, per germline (reference sequence). Trimming stripped 5 bases from V and 4 bases from J, with 17 bases between.

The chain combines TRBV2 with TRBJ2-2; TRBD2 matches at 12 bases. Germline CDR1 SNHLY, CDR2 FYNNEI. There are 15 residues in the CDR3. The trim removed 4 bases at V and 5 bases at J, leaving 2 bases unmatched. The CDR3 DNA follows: TGTGCCAGCAGTGGACTAGCGGGGGATACCGGGGAGCTGTTTTTT. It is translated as CASSGLAGDTGELFF.

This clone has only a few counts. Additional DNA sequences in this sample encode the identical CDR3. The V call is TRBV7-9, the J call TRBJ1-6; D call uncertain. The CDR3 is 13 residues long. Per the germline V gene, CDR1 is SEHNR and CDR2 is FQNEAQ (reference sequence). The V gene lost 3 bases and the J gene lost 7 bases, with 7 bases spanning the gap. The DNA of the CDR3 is TGTGCCAGCAGCTTGGAAGGAAATTCACCCCTCCACTTT. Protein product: CASSLEGNSPLHF. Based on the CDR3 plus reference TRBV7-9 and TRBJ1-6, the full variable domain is DTGVSQNPRHKITKRGQNVTFRCDPISEHNRLYWYRQTLGQGPEFLTYFQNEAQLEKSRLLSDRFSAERPKGSFSTLEIQRTEQGDSAMYLCASSLEGNSPLHFGNGTRLTVT.

The CDR3 sequence: CAISEGQGTFF. CDR3 in DNA: TGTGCCATCAGTGAGGGACAGGGTACTTTCTTT. This chain links TRBV10-3 with TRBJ1-1; TRBD1 matches at 8 bases. Germline trimming cut 2 bases from V and 12 bases from J; bases unmatched to any gene: 2. The germline V gene has CDR1 ENHRY and CDR2 SYGVKD. The CDR3 has 11 residues.

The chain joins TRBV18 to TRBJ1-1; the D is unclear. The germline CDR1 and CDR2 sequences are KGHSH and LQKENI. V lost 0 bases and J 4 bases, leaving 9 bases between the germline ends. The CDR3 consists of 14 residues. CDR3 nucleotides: TGTGCCAGCTCACCACCGTCGGTGCCCACTGAAGCTTTCTTT. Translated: CASSPPSVPTEAFF.

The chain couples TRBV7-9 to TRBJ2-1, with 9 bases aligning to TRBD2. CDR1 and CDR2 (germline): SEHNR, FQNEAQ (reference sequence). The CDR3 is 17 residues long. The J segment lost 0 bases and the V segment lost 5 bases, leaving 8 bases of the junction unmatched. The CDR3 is CASSPSLAGVSYNEQFF. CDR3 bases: TGTGCCAGCAGCCCCTCTTTAGCGGGAGTCTCCTACAATGAGCAGTTCTTC.

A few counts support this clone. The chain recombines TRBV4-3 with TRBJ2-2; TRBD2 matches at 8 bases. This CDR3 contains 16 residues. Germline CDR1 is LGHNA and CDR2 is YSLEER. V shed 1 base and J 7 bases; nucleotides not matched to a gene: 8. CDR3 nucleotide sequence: TGCGCCAGCAGCCAAGGGTATAGCGGGGTAGTCGGGGAGCTGTTTTTT. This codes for CASSQGYSGVVGELFF.

CDR3 sequence (DNA): TGTGCCAGCAGCCCAGGGACAGGGTCCGAGAAGGGAGCTTTCTTT. Encoded protein: CASSPGTGSEKGAFF. The rearrangement links TRBV5-4 to TRBJ1-1; TRBD1 matches 9 bases. The V and J ends lost 4 bases and 10 bases, in that order; junction bases with no gene match: 14. CDR1 is SGHNT, CDR2 YYREEE, per germline (reference sequence). The CDR3 is 15 amino acids.

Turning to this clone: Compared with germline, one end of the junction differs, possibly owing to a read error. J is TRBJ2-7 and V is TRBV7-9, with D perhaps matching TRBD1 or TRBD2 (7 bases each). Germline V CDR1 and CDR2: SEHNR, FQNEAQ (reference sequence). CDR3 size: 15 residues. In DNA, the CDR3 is TGTGCCAGCAGCCTCGGGGGAGGGGGCGCGAAACTACTAGCCTTC. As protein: CASSLGGGGAKLLAF.

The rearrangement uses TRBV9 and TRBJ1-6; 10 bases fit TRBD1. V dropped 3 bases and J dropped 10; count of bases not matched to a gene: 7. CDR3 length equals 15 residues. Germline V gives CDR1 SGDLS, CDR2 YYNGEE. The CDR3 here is CASSAATGGGSPLHF. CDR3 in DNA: TGTGCCAGCAGCGCCGCGACAGGGGGCGGCTCACCCCTCCACTTT.

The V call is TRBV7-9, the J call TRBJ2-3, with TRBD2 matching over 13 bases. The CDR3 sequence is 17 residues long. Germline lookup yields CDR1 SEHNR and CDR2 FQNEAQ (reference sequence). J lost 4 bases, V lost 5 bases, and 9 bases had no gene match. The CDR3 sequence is CASSIFGTSGVADTQYF. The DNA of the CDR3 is TGTGCCAGCAGCATATTCGGGACTAGCGGGGTTGCAGATACGCAGTATTTT.